This TCR beta chain was profiled in a study of spatial heterogeneity in lung cancer. The table lists this clonotype with a few counts. This sample's time point: sample taken at primary tumor resection. Unsorted samples of tumor, nontumor lung or frozen PBMC had their whole RNA sequenced. Each CDR3 protein gets one entry after TCRdb re-called the 5' RACE reads with MiXCR. This sample carries more than 85,000 distinct CDR3 sequences, approximately 8.9% of them seen once, and the ten largest clones take 6% to 7.5%. This CDR3 contains 18 residues. Germline values: CDR1 SGHRS, CDR2 YFSETQ. V lost 0 bases, J lost 4 bases, and 14 bases stayed unmatched.

The clonotype was recovered from a male donor with early-stage non-small cell lung cancer. The sequencing here drew on PBMCs, taken at surgery. The chain joins TRBV5-1 to TRBJ1-2; TRBD1 aligns across 8 bases. DNA of the CDR3: TGCGCCAGCAGCTTGGCGACAGGGGCCATCCTAGGAGGCTATGGCTACACCTTC. Its protein is CASSLATGAILGGYGYTF.